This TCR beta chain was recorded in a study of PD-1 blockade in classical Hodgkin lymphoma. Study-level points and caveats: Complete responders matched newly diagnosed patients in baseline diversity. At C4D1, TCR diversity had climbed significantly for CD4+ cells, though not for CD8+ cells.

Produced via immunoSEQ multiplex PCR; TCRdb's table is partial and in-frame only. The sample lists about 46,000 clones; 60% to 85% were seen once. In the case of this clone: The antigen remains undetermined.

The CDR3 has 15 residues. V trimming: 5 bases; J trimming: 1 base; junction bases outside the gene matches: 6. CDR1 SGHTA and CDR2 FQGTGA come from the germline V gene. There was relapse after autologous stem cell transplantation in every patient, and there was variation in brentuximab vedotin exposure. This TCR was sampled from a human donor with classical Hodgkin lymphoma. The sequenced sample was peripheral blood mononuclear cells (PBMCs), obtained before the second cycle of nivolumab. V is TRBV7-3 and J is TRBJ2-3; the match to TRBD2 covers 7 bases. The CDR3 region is CASSPQGGGTDTQYF. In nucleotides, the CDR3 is TGTGCCAGCAGCCCTCAGGGAGGGGGCACAGATACGCAGTATTTT.